This is a list of T cell receptor beta chains from one sample in a study of B cell selection in AIRE deficiency. Generated by immunoSEQ multiplex PCR, the TCRdb table keeps only in-frame clones and is missing some. The sample consists of 20,000 to 25,000 clones, about nine tenths of them appearing once. Input material: CD4+CD25+ Tregs sorted from PBMCs. The receptors stem from a human donor in good health. The CDR3 runs from the conserved cysteine through the conserved F or W. A D gene is named only where the DNA matches it firmly. The size of a clone is reported for some rows only, either as once, few or many, or as a class for expanded clones.

>TRBJ2-5|-|-|TRBV5-1
TGCGCCAGCAGCCTCTCGGGGGACCAAGAGACCCAGTACTTC
CASSLSGDQETQYF
>TRBJ2-7|-|-|TRBV5-6
TGTGCCAGCAGCTTTAATGAAGGGAACTCCTACGAGCAGTACTTC
CASSFNEGNSYEQYF
>TRBJ1-1|-|-|TRBV6-5
TGTGCCAGCAGTTACTCGAGAGCCATGAACACTGAAGCTTTCTTT
CASSYSRAMNTEAFF
>TRBJ1-6|-|-|TRBV29-1
TGCAGCGTTGCTCCAGGGAAAGGTTCACCCCTCCACTTT
CSVAPGKGSPLHF
>TRBJ1-1|-|once|TRBV7-2
TGTGCCAGCAGCCCTTGGGTAGGGGCCCTTTGGACTGAAGCTTTCTTT
CASSPWVGALWTEAFF
>TRBJ2-7|TRBD1|-|TRBV6-1
TGTGCCACCGGGGGGACAGGGGTGTACGAGCAGTACTTC
CATGGTGVYEQYF
>TRBJ2-7|-|-|TRBV10-2
TGCGCCAGCAGACGGGATGGCTACGAGCAGTACTTC
CASRRDGYEQYF
>TRBJ2-1|-|-|TRBV19
TGTGCCAGTGGGGCCGGGGCGGGGGCTTACAATGAGCAGTTCTTC
CASGAGAGAYNEQFF
>TRBJ2-7|TRBD2|-|TRBV5-1
TGCGCCAGCAGCTTCTTTAGCGGGAGATCCTCCTACGAGCAGTACTTC
CASSFFSGRSSYEQYF
>TRBJ1-4|-|-|TRBV2
TGTGCCAGCAGTGTCGACGCAGCTGCAACTAATGAAAAACTGTTTTTT
CASSVDAAATNEKLFF
>TRBJ2-7|TRBD1|once|TRBV4-1
TGCGCCAGCAGCCAAGCTGGGGCAGGGGGCCTTCAGTACGAGCAGTACTTC
CASSQAGAGGLQYEQYF
>TRBJ1-4|TRBD1|-|TRBV7-9
TGTGCCACCCGAGGAGGGACAGGAAGTGAAAAACTGTTTTTT
CATRGGTGSEKLFF
>TRBJ1-1|-|-|TRBV18
TGTGCCAGCTCACCGATGGAGGGAAAAGACACTGAAGCTTTCTTT
CASSPMEGKDTEAFF
>TRBJ1-1|TRBD1|-|TRBV7-9
TGTGCCAGCAGCCTCAATTCCGGGACAGGGGGTACAGCTTTCTTT
CASSLNSGTGGTAFF
>TRBJ1-2|-|-|TRBV7-9
TGTGCCAGCAGCTTGGGAGAAATCACCCCATCAAGTGGCTACACCTTC
CASSLGEITPSSGYTF
>TRBJ2-1|TRBD2|-|TRBV19
TGTGCCAGTAGTATCCCCCTAGCGGGAGGGCCAGAGCAGTTCTTC
CASSIPLAGGPEQFF
>TRBJ2-5|-|-|TRBV18
TGTGCCAGCTCACCATCGGGTGAGGAGACCCAGTACTTC
CASSPSGEETQYF
>TRBJ1-1|-|-|TRBV5-5
TGTGCCAGCAGCCCAGGGCCCCTGCATCCTATGAACACTGAAGCTTTCTTT
CASSPGPLHPMNTEAFF
>TRBJ1-5|-|-|TRBV28
TGTGCCAGCAGCCCAAGGACTACAAGTCAGCCCCAGCATTTT
CASSPRTTSQPQHF
>TRBJ2-7|-|-|TRBV20-1
TGCAGTGCTAGGGGGACCCACGAGCAGTACTTC
CSARGTHEQYF
>TRBJ1-6|-|-|TRBV6-6
TGTGCCAGCAGTTACTCGAGCGAGACCCTCCACTTT
CASSYSSETLHF
>TRBJ2-7|TRBD2|-|TRBV7-8
TGTGCCAGCAGCTTAGTTCGCCTAGCGGGATTCTCCTACGAGCAGTACTTC
CASSLVRLAGFSYEQYF
>TRBJ1-2|-|few|TRBV7-9
TGTGCCAGCAGCTTAGTACGTCACACTAACTATGGCTACACCTTC
CASSLVRHTNYGYTF
>TRBJ1-2|-|-|TRBV5-6
TGTGCCAGCAGCTTTGGGGTTAACTATGGCTACGCCTTC
CASSFGVNYGYAF
>TRBJ1-6|-|-|TRBV6-6
TGTGCCAGCAGTTACCGTCAGACTCAGCCCCTCCACTTT
CASSYRQTQPLHF
>TRBJ2-3|-|-|TRBV6-1
TGTGCCAGCAGTGAAGTTTCGGGTACGCAGTATTTT
CASSEVSGTQYF
>TRBJ1-6|-|few|TRBV14
TGTGCCAGCAGCATGCTTTGGAATTCACCCCTCCACTTT
CASSMLWNSPLHF
>TRBJ2-7|-|-|TRBV6-5
TGTGCCAGCGGGAGCCGGGGTTCCTACGAGCAGTACTTC
CASGSRGSYEQYF
>TRBJ2-7|-|-|TRBV7-3
TGTGCCAGCAGCCTCACCGGGACACGCAGCTACGAGCAGTACTTC
CASSLTGTRSYEQYF
>TRBJ2-2|TRBD2|-|TRBV4-2
TGTGCCAGCAGCCGCGGGACTAGCGGGGACCTGCGGGAGCTGTTTTTT
CASSRGTSGDLRELFF
>TRBJ2-3|TRBD2|-|TRBV5-5
TGTGCCAGCAGTCAGACTAGCGGGACCTACACAGATACGCAGTATTTT
CASSQTSGTYTDTQYF
>TRBJ2-1|TRBD1|few|TRBV19
TGTGCCAGTAGTATCGGGACAGCCCTTACGGAGCAGTTCTTC
CASSIGTALTEQFF
>TRBJ1-1|-|-|TRBV18
TGTGCCAGCTCACCACGGAGGGCCGCGAGCACTGAAGCTTTCTTT
CASSPRRAASTEAFF
>TRBJ2-4|TRBD2|few|TRBV18
TGTGCCAGCTCGGCGGCCGGGACTAGCACCAAAAACATTCAATACTTC
CASSAAGTSTKNIQYF
>TRBJ1-1|TRBD1|-|TRBV19
TGTGCCAGTAGTCCCGGGGACAGGGCTTACACTGAAGCTTTCTTT
CASSPGDRAYTEAFF
>TRBJ2-2|-|-|TRBV29-1
TGCAGCGTTGCCATCCTAGGCACCGGGGAGCTGTTTTTT
CSVAILGTGELFF
>TRBJ1-6|TRBD1|-|TRBV18
TGTGCCAGCTCACCGGGACAGGGATTTTTGTCACCCCTCCACTTT
CASSPGQGFLSPLHF